These T cell receptor beta chains were read from a single sample in a study of T-cell reconstitution after alpha-beta-depleted transplantation in children. One entry per CDR3 protein, called by TCRdb with MiXCR from the PCR reads. The table has roughly 100,000 distinct CDR3 sequences, about 8% seen once. This material consisted of PBMCs, taken before TCRalphabeta/CD19-depleted stem cell transplant. Every receptor here comes from a boy between 2 and 10 years old with acute lymphoblastic leukemia, due to receive a stem cell transplant. Both conserved end residues are part of each CDR3. A D gene is named only where the DNA matches it firmly. The size entry is marked missing in some rows and otherwise reads once, few, many or a size class.

v_gene: TRBV27; d_gene: TRBD2; len: 15; abundance: many; j_gene: TRBJ2-5; CDR3aa: CASSWSGGSRETQYF; CDR3nt: TGTGCCAGCAGTTGGAGCGGGGGGAGTCGGGAGACCCAGTACTTC
v_gene: TRBV20-1; d_gene: TRBD2; len: 15; abundance: few; j_gene: TRBJ2-1; CDR3aa: CSARGKTSGTDEQFF; CDR3nt: TGCAGTGCTAGAGGGAAGACTAGCGGGACGGATGAGCAGTTCTTC
v_gene: TRBV5-6; d_gene: -; len: 14; abundance: many; j_gene: TRBJ1-2; CDR3aa: CASSPTGMAGGYTF; CDR3nt: TGTGCCAGCAGCCCCACGGGAATGGCGGGGGGCTACACCTTC
v_gene: TRBV5-1; d_gene: -; len: 15; abundance: many; j_gene: TRBJ2-6; CDR3aa: CASSLDSSGANVLTF; CDR3nt: TGCGCCAGCAGCTTGGACAGCTCTGGGGCCAACGTCCTGACTTTC
v_gene: TRBV2; d_gene: -; len: 14; abundance: few; j_gene: TRBJ1-6; CDR3aa: CASEGPTYNSPLHF; CDR3nt: TGTGCCAGCGAAGGCCCGACCTATAATTCACCCCTCCACTTT
v_gene: TRBV7-2; d_gene: -; len: 14; abundance: many; j_gene: TRBJ1-2; CDR3aa: CASSLSAAVDGYTF; CDR3nt: TGTGCCAGCAGCTTATCGGCAGCGGTGGATGGCTACACCTTC
v_gene: TRBV12-3/TRBV12-4; d_gene: -; len: 15; abundance: many; j_gene: TRBJ2-3; CDR3aa: CASSIAVPLEDTQYF; CDR3nt: TGTGCCAGCAGCATAGCGGTCCCCCTGGAAGATACGCAGTATTTT
v_gene: TRBV7-9; d_gene: TRBD2; len: 15; abundance: many; j_gene: TRBJ2-5; CDR3aa: CASSFSAGGQETQYF; CDR3nt: TGTGCCAGCAGCTTTTCGGCGGGGGGACAAGAGACCCAGTACTTC
v_gene: TRBV14; d_gene: -; len: 13; abundance: many; j_gene: TRBJ1-5; CDR3aa: CASSPTEFQPQHF; CDR3nt: TGTGCCAGCAGTCCTACAGAATTTCAGCCCCAGCATTTT
v_gene: TRBV4-3; d_gene: TRBD1; len: 17; abundance: many; j_gene: TRBJ1-1; CDR3aa: CASSQEGQGFMNTEAFF; CDR3nt: TGCGCCAGCAGCCAGGAGGGACAGGGTTTCATGAACACTGAAGCTTTCTTT
v_gene: TRBV6-1; d_gene: -; len: 13; abundance: -; j_gene: TRBJ2-3; CDR3aa: CASRTGRQDTQYF; CDR3nt: TGTGCCAGCAGGACGGGGCGCCAAGATACGCAGTATTTT
v_gene: TRBV12-3/TRBV12-4; d_gene: TRBD1; len: 13; abundance: many; j_gene: TRBJ2-7; CDR3aa: CASSLRQGYEQYF; CDR3nt: TGTGCCAGCAGTTTAAGACAGGGCTACGAGCAGTACTTC
v_gene: TRBV20-1; d_gene: -; len: 13; abundance: -; j_gene: TRBJ2-1; CDR3aa: CSAMGQIYNEQFF; CDR3nt: TGCAGTGCTATGGGGCAGATTTACAATGAGCAGTTCTTC
v_gene: TRBV4-1; d_gene: -; len: 15; abundance: few; j_gene: TRBJ2-7; CDR3aa: CASSQERGEGSGQYF; CDR3nt: TGCGCCAGCAGCCAAGAAAGGGGAGAGGGGTCAGGGCAGTACTTC
v_gene: TRBV12-3/TRBV12-4; d_gene: -; len: 13; abundance: many; j_gene: TRBJ1-6; CDR3aa: CASRPNRDSPLHF; CDR3nt: TGTGCCAGCAGACCCAACAGGGATTCACCCCTCCACTTT
v_gene: TRBV5-1; d_gene: -; len: 13; abundance: -; j_gene: TRBJ1-2; CDR3aa: CASSVVSERGYTF; CDR3nt: TGCGCCAGCAGCGTCGTGTCGGAACGGGGCTACACCTTC
v_gene: TRBV6-1; d_gene: TRBD2; len: 18; abundance: many; j_gene: TRBJ2-3; CDR3aa: CASRPTHLKAGRRDTQYF; CDR3nt: TGTGCCAGCAGACCCACCCACTTGAAAGCGGGGCGTCGAGATACGCAGTATTTT
v_gene: TRBV7-9; d_gene: TRBD2; len: 14; abundance: many; j_gene: TRBJ2-3; CDR3aa: CASSPPGRADTQYF; CDR3nt: TGTGCCAGCAGCCCCCCTGGGAGGGCAGATACGCAGTATTTT
v_gene: TRBV20-1; d_gene: TRBD2; len: 13; abundance: many; j_gene: TRBJ2-1; CDR3aa: CSARTSGYNEQFF; CDR3nt: TGCAGTGCTAGGACTAGCGGGTACAATGAGCAGTTCTTC
v_gene: TRBV19; d_gene: -; len: 12; abundance: many; j_gene: TRBJ2-2; CDR3aa: CASNRVTGELFF; CDR3nt: TGTGCCAGTAACAGGGTCACCGGGGAGCTGTTTTTT
v_gene: TRBV7-7; d_gene: -; len: 16; abundance: many; j_gene: TRBJ1-1; CDR3aa: CASSSPPRGQGTEAFF; CDR3nt: TGTGCTAGCAGCTCCCCTCCCCGGGGGCAAGGGACTGAAGCTTTCTTT
v_gene: TRBV6-5; d_gene: -; len: 15; abundance: many; j_gene: TRBJ2-1; CDR3aa: CASITDPSSYNEQFF; CDR3nt: TGTGCCAGCATTACTGACCCGAGCTCCTACAATGAGCAGTTCTTC
v_gene: TRBV5-1; d_gene: -; len: 13; abundance: -; j_gene: TRBJ2-7; CDR3aa: CASSLDVSYEQYF; CDR3nt: TGCGCCAGCAGCTTGGACGTATCCTACGAGCAGTACTTC
v_gene: TRBV5-4; d_gene: TRBD1; len: 14; abundance: -; j_gene: TRBJ2-7; CDR3aa: CASSFTGQGYEQYF; CDR3nt: TGTGCCAGCAGCTTCACGGGACAGGGCTACGAGCAGTACTTC
v_gene: TRBV6-2/TRBV6-3; d_gene: -; len: 11; abundance: few; j_gene: TRBJ2-5; CDR3aa: CASSPSETQYF; CDR3nt: TGTGCCAGCAGCCCCTCAGAGACCCAGTACTTC
v_gene: TRBV25-1; d_gene: TRBD1; len: 15; abundance: many; j_gene: TRBJ2-1; CDR3aa: CASSPRDRENNEQFF; CDR3nt: TGTGCCAGCAGTCCGCGGGACAGGGAGAACAATGAGCAGTTCTTC
v_gene: TRBV6-1; d_gene: -; len: 14; abundance: -; j_gene: TRBJ2-5; CDR3aa: CASSEPGIQETQYF; CDR3nt: TGTGCCAGCAGTGAACCGGGTATTCAAGAGACCCAGTACTTC
v_gene: TRBV7-2; d_gene: TRBD2; len: 15; abundance: many; j_gene: TRBJ2-3; CDR3aa: CASSLVAGYTDTQYF; CDR3nt: TGTGCCAGCAGCTTAGTAGCGGGGTACACAGATACGCAGTATTTT
v_gene: TRBV15; d_gene: -; len: 15; abundance: -; j_gene: TRBJ2-5; CDR3aa: CATSVNPGPQETQYF; CDR3nt: TGTGCCACCAGCGTTAATCCGGGACCCCAAGAGACCCAGTACTTC
v_gene: TRBV7-8; d_gene: -; len: 13; abundance: few; j_gene: TRBJ2-7; CDR3aa: CASSLPVPVEQYF; CDR3nt: TGTGCCAGCAGCCTCCCCGTGCCCGTCGAGCAGTACTTC